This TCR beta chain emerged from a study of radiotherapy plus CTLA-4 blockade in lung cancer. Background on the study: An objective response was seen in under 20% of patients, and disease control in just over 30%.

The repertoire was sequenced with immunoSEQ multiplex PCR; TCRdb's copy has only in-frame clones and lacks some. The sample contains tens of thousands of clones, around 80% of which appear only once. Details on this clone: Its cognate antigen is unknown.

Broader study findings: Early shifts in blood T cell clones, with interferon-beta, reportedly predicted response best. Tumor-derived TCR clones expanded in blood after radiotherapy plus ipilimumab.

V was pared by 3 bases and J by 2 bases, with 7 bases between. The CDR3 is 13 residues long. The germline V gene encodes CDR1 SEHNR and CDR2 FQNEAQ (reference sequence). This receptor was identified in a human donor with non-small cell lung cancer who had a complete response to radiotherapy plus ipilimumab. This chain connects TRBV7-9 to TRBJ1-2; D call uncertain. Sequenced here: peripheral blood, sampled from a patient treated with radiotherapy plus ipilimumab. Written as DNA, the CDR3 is TGTGCCAGCAGCTTTAGGGAAAACTATGGCTACACCTTC. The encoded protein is CASSFRENYGYTF.